These 27 T cell receptor beta chains were sequenced from one sample in a study of blood T cell repertoires in COVID-19. Here immunoSEQ multiplex PCR was the method, and the copy in TCRdb shows in-frame clones only, minus some. This table has around 68,000 clones, around 87% appearing once. The sample consisted of peripheral blood. These receptor sequences come from a man aged 45-65 years with active COVID-19.

V is TRBV7-8 and J is TRBJ2-3, with 10 bases identical to TRBD2. V gave up 5 bases and J gave up 5 bases; unmatched junction bases: 7. Per germline, CDR1 SGHVS and CDR2 FQNEAQ. This CDR3 contains 15 residues. The CDR3 loop is CASSHPIAGGDTQYF. As DNA, the CDR3 is TGTGCCAGCAGCCATCCTATAGCGGGAGGAGATACGCAGTATTTT.

V and J are TRBV27 and TRBJ1-2, with D perhaps TRBD1 (5 bases). Germline V gene data show CDR1 as MNHEY and CDR2 as SMNVEV (reference sequence). This CDR3 is built from 16 residues. Between the trimmed V and J ends, which lost 4 bases and 2 bases, there was a span of 17 bases. The CDR3, as DNA: TGTGCCAGCAGTTCGAAGTCGGTCGGGGGGAACTATGGCTACACCTTC. Its protein is CASSSKSVGGNYGYTF.

Written as DNA, the CDR3 is TGCGCCAGCAGGATTCTAGCGGACCTCTCCTACGAGCAGTACTTC. It yields the protein CASRILADLSYEQYF. The chain uses TRBV10-1 and TRBJ2-7; TRBD2 agrees at 7 bases. V shed 6 bases, J shed 0 bases, and the junction held 8 bases outside the gene matches. Per germline, CDR1 WNHNN and CDR2 SYGVQD (reference sequence). The CDR3 is 15 amino acids.

The rearrangement uses TRBV27 and TRBJ2-1; tentative D call: TRBD2 (6 bases). CDR1 MNHEY and CDR2 SMNVEV come from the germline V gene (reference sequence). The CDR3 has 15 amino acids. Trimming pared 0 bases from V and 8 bases from J, leaving 14 bases between. As DNA, the CDR3 is TGTGCCAGCAGTTTATCGGTCGGGAGCGTGGATGAGCAGTTCTTC. This sequence encodes CASSLSVGSVDEQFF.

The J gene is TRBJ2-5, the V gene TRBV5-1; the D is unclear. Germline lookup yields CDR1 SGHRS and CDR2 YFSETQ. The CDR3 runs to 14 residues. Trimming removed 4 bases at V and 4 bases at J, with 14 bases between. CDR3 region: CASSQSRLGETQYF. In DNA, the CDR3 is TGCGCCAGCAGCCAGAGCAGGTTGGGAGAGACCCAGTACTTC.

The chain uses TRBV6-5 and TRBJ1-1, with D unresolved. V lost 2 bases and J lost 2, with 15 bases in between. Germline CDR1 and CDR2: MNHEY and SVGAGI. This CDR3 region has 16 residues. CDR3 residues: CASSYTVGRQNTEAFF. CDR3 bases: TGTGCCAGCAGTTACACTGTAGGGAGACAAAACACTGAAGCTTTCTTT.

The genes are TRBV7-2 and TRBJ2-2, with 7 bases matching TRBD1. This CDR3 comprises 14 residues. Germline trimming cut 8 bases from V and 4 bases from J; bases unmatched to any gene: 7. CDR1 and CDR2 from the germline V gene are SGHTA and FQGNSA. CDR3 sequence (DNA): TGTGCCAGCCGGGGACAGATGAGCACCGGGGAGCTGTTTTTT. This sequence encodes CASRGQMSTGELFF.

The chain recombines TRBV4-3 with TRBJ2-7; TRBD2 might be the D (6 bases). CDR3 length: 16 residues. Germline CDR1 LGHNA, CDR2 YSLEER. V dropped 0 bases and J dropped 4 bases, with 16 bases sitting between them. The CDR3 DNA follows: TGCGCCAGCAGCCAAGATTGGAGGGAGGTGGGGTACGAGCAGTACTTC. This sequence encodes CASSQDWREVGYEQYF.

The chain uses TRBV30 and TRBJ1-6; TRBD1 matches 9 bases. With V trimmed by 3 bases and J by 6 bases, 3 bases remained unmatched. The CDR3 length is 14 residues. Per germline, CDR1 GTSNPN and CDR2 SVGIG (reference sequence). CDR3 region: CAWRGDRANSPLHF. The DNA for the CDR3 is TGTGCCTGGAGAGGGGACAGGGCTAATTCACCCCTCCACTTT.

The chain links TRBV18 to TRBJ2-5, with D uncertain. Germline V gene data show CDR1 as KGHSH and CDR2 as LQKENI. V was cut by 4 bases and J by 4 bases, with 7 bases left in between. The CDR3 contains 12 residues. CDR3 region: CASSLLGETQYF. In DNA, the CDR3 is TGTGCCAGCTCACTACTCGGAGAGACCCAGTACTTC.

The genes are TRBV7-3 and TRBJ2-6, with 9 bases matching TRBD1. The CDR3 runs 18 residues. Germline assignment: CDR1 SGHTA and CDR2 FQGTGA. Trimming removed 4 bases from V and 0 bases from J; junction bases left unmatched: 7. The CDR3 is CASSSQLTGGSGANVLTF. The CDR3 coding sequence is TGTGCCAGCAGCTCCCAACTGACAGGGGGCTCTGGGGCCAACGTCCTGACTTTC. The complete variable domain, with remaining parts taken from reference TRBV7-3 and TRBJ2-6, reads GAGVSQTPSNKVTEKGKYVELRCDPISGHTALYWYRQSLGQGPEFLIYFQGTGAADDSGLPNDRFFAVRPEGSVSTLKIQRTERGDSAVYLCASSSQLTGGSGANVLTFGAGSRLTVL.

This clone was recorded once. This rearrangement joins TRBV2 to TRBJ2-7; 7 nucleotides match TRBD1. The germline CDR1 and CDR2 sequences are SNHLY and FYNNEI. Unmatched junction bases numbered 4, after V lost 5 bases and J lost 0 bases. The CDR3 loop spans 14 amino acids. CDR3 sequence reads: CASSKQGISYEQYF. CDR3 coding DNA: TGTGCCAGCAGTAAACAGGGGATCTCCTACGAGCAGTACTTC.

The V and J genes are TRBV19 and TRBJ1-6; D is ambiguous. CDR1 and CDR2 (germline): LNHDA, SQIVND (reference sequence). CDR3 length equals 14 residues. Trimming stripped 10 bases from V and 5 bases from J, with 15 bases between. The CDR3 DNA sequence: TGTGCCATGTCCTATGGGGAGAATAATTCACCCCTCCACTTT. Translation gives CAMSYGENNSPLHF.

DNA of the CDR3: TGTGCCAGCAGCTTGTGGTCCGGGGGTTCCATGGGGCAGTTCTTC. Its translation is CASSLWSGGSMGQFF. The rearrangement joins TRBV5-5 to TRBJ2-1, with D tentatively TRBD2 (6 bases). The CDR3 loop spans 15 amino acids. Trimming stripped 1 base from V and 12 bases from J, with 20 bases between. Germline V gives CDR1 SGHKS, CDR2 YYEKEE (reference sequence).

This clone appeared a single time. The CDR3 loop reads CASSLVGGYGYEQYF. CDR3 DNA sequence: TGTGCCAGCAGCTTGGTTGGGGGCTATGGCTACGAGCAGTACTTC. The V call is TRBV5-5, the J call TRBJ2-7, with a weak D call TRBD1 (6 bases). The V end was cut by 0 bases, the J end by 3 bases, with 13 bases between. Germline V gene data show CDR1 as SGHKS and CDR2 as YYEKEE (reference sequence). CDR3 size: 15 residues.

V usage is TRBV19 and J usage is TRBJ2-2; TRBD1 matches 8 bases. The V segment lost 7 bases and the J segment 2 bases; nucleotides outside the gene matches: 6. CDR3 length: 15 residues. Looked up from germline, CDR1 is LNHDA and CDR2 is SQIVND (reference sequence). CDR3 in amino acids: CASKRTGQNTGELFF. The DNA of the CDR3 is TGTGCCAGTAAACGGACAGGGCAAAACACCGGGGAGCTGTTTTTT.

This chain uses TRBV6-5 with TRBJ2-2; 8 bases align to TRBD1. The J segment lost 7 bases and the V segment lost 6 bases, leaving 7 bases of the junction unmatched. CDR3 length: 14 residues. Germline CDR1 and CDR2: MNHEY and SVGAGI. The CDR3 spells CASSWTGQGGELFF. The CDR3 nucleotides read TGTGCCAGCAGCTGGACAGGGCAGGGCGGGGAGCTGTTTTTT.

This chain links TRBV7-9 with TRBJ2-5; TRBD2 matches 13 bases. CDR1 SEHNR and CDR2 FQNEAQ come from the germline V gene (reference sequence). The CDR3 covers 15 residues. V dropped 8 bases and J dropped 2; count of bases not matched to a gene: 5. The CDR3 sequence: CASGGTSGIQETQYF. CDR3 coding DNA: TGTGCCAGCGGGGGGACTAGCGGGATTCAAGAGACCCAGTACTTC. Complete variable domain (other parts from reference TRBV7-9 and TRBJ2-5): DTGVSQNPRHKITKRGQNVTFRCDPISEHNRLYWYRQTLGQGPEFLTYFQNEAQLEKSRLLSDRFSAERPKGSFSTLEIQRTEQGDSAMYLCASGGTSGIQETQYFGPGTRLLVL.

The chain combines TRBV19 with TRBJ2-3, with D perhaps matching TRBD2 (5 bases). CDR3 length equals 14 residues. The ends were cut back, 3 bases at V and 1 base at J, with 8 bases in the middle. CDR1 is LNHDA and CDR2 is SQIVND in the germline V gene (reference sequence). The CDR3 DNA sequence: TGTGCCAGTAGTATTGCCGGGGGCACAGATACGCAGTATTTT. Amino acids: CASSIAGGTDTQYF.

This clone was recorded once. This sequence joins TRBV7-2 and TRBJ1-3; 8 bases agree with TRBD1. CDR1 SGHTA and CDR2 FQGNSA come from the germline V gene. The CDR3 totals 18 residues. V lost 4 bases, J lost 4 bases, and 15 bases stayed unmatched. The CDR3 DNA follows: TGTGCCAGCAGCTCCTATAACCCGACAGGGGCGGGGGGAAACACCATATATTTT. Protein product: CASSSYNPTGAGGNTIYF.

The genes are TRBV7-8 and TRBJ2-3, with 11 bases matching TRBD2. Germline V gene data show CDR1 as SGHVS and CDR2 as FQNEAQ. V lost 4 bases and J lost 4; bases outside the gene matches: 7. The CDR3 is 16 amino acids. The CDR3 loop is CASSSGLAGGADTQYF. CDR3 bases: TGTGCCAGCAGCTCCGGTCTAGCGGGGGGAGCAGATACGCAGTATTTT. The full variable domain, rest sourced from reference TRBV7-8 and TRBJ2-3, is GAGVSQSPRYKVAKRGQDVALRCDPISGHVSLFWYQQALGQGPEFLTYFQNEAQLDKSGLPSDRFFAERPEGSVSTLKIQRTQQEDSAVYLCASSSGLAGGADTQYFGPGTRLTVL.

The V call is TRBV7-2, the J call TRBJ1-5; maybe TRBD1 (5 bases). The V and J ends lost 3 bases and 1 base respectively, with 7 bases between them. The germline V gene has CDR1 SGHTA and CDR2 FQGNSA. The CDR3 is 14 residues long. This CDR3 reads CASSFDRSNQPQHF. The CDR3 nucleotides are TGTGCCAGCAGCTTCGACAGAAGCAATCAGCCCCAGCATTTT.

The V call is TRBV12-3 or TRBV12-4, the J call TRBJ1-1; D possibly corresponds to TRBD1 (5 bases). The CDR3 runs 13 residues. The V and J ends lost 5 bases and 1 base respectively, with 8 bases between them. The CDR3 nucleotides are TGTGCCAGCAGTAACCAGGGGAACACTGAAGCTTTCTTT. It codes for CASSNQGNTEAFF.

The chain links TRBV5-4 to TRBJ1-2; 10 nucleotides match TRBD1. Germline V gene lookup returns CDR1 SGHNT and CDR2 YYREEE (reference sequence). J lost 3 bases, V lost 0 bases, and 5 bases had no gene match. CDR3 length equals 16 residues. CDR3 sequence reads: CASSLGQGALDYGYTF. CDR3 nucleotide sequence: TGTGCCAGCAGCTTGGGACAGGGGGCGCTGGACTATGGCTACACCTTC.

The rearrangement joins TRBV18 to TRBJ1-5, with 11 bases matching TRBD1. Per germline, CDR1 KGHSH and CDR2 LQKENI. The CDR3 is 16 residues long. With 9 bases clipped from V and 3 bases from J, the junction kept 10 bases outside the gene matches. In DNA, the CDR3 is TGTGCCAGTGCCGGGACAGGGGGAATATCCAATCAGCCCCAGCATTTT. Protein product: CASAGTGGISNQPQHF.

The chain carries TRBV12-3 or TRBV12-4 and TRBJ2-5; possible D gene TRBD1, 7 bases. There are 13 residues in the CDR3. Between the trimmed V and J ends, which lost 6 bases and 4 bases, there was a span of 12 bases. The CDR3 sequence: CASSRRGVETQYF. CDR3 in DNA: TGTGCCAGCAGCCGCAGGGGGGTAGAGACCCAGTACTTC.

This clone occurred a few times. The gene calls are TRBV9 and TRBJ2-3, with 10 bases identical to TRBD2. Germline trimming cut 0 bases from V and 4 bases from J; bases unmatched to any gene: 5. Germline V gene sequence: CDR1 SGDLS, CDR2 YYNGEE. The CDR3 is 16 amino acids. CDR3 loop: CASSVVAGGAADTQYF. Written as DNA, the CDR3 is TGTGCCAGCAGCGTAGTAGCGGGAGGTGCCGCAGATACGCAGTATTTT.